This T cell receptor beta chain came from a study of blood T cell repertoires in COVID-19. Across the study: Sources were T cells, B-cell-depleted T cells, or PBMCs; the material itself was cDNA or gDNA.

Generated by immunoSEQ multiplex PCR, the TCRdb table keeps only in-frame clones and is missing some. The sample carries around 64,000 clones, around nine tenths recorded once. Source material: peripheral blood. The TCR originated in a woman of 80 years or more with acute or convalescent COVID-19.

DNA of the CDR3: TGTGCCAGCAGTTTACTCACTCTACAGGGCACAGATACGCAGTATTTT. The encoded protein is CASSLLTLQGTDTQYF. The chain is built from TRBV27 and TRBJ2-3, with a possible D match to TRBD1 (5 bases). The V and J ends lost 2 bases and 1 base respectively, with 13 bases between them. From germline, CDR1 is MNHEY and CDR2 SMNVEV (reference sequence). This CDR3 is built from 16 residues.